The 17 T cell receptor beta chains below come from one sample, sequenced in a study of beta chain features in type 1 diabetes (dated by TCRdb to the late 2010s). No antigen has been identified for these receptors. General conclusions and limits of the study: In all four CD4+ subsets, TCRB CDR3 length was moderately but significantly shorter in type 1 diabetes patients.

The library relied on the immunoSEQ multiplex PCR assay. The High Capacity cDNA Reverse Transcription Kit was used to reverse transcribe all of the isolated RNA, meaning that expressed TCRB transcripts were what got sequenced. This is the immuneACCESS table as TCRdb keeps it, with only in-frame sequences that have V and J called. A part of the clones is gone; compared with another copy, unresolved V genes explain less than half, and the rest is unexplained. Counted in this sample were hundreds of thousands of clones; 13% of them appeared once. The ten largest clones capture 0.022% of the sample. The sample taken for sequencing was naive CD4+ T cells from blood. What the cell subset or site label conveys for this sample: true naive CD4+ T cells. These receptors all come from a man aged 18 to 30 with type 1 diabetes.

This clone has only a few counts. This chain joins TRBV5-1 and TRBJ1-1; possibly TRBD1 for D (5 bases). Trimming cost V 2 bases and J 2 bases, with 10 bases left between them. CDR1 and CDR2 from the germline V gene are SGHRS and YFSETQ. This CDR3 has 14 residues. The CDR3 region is CASSFDGGNTEAFF. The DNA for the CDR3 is TGCGCCAGCAGCTTCGATGGGGGAAACACTGAAGCTTTCTTT.

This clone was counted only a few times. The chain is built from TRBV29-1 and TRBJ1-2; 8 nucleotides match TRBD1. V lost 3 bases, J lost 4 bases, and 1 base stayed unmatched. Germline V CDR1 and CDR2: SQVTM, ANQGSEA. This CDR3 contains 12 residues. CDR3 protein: CSVEDRAYGYTF. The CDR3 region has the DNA TGCAGCGTTGAGGACAGGGCCTATGGCTACACCTTC.

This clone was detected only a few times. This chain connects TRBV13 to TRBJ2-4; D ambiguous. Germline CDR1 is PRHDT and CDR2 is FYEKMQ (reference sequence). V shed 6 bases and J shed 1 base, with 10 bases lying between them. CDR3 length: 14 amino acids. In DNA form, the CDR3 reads TGTGCCAGCAGGGGCTTTGGGGCCAAAAACATTCAGTACTTC. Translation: CASRGFGAKNIQYF.

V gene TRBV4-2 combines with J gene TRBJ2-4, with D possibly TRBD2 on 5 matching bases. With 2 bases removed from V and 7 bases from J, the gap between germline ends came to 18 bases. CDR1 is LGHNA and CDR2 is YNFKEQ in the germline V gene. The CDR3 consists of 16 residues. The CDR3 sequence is CASSQWGIGGRNIQYF. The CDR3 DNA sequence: TGTGCCAGCAGCCAATGGGGAATTGGAGGCCGGAACATTCAGTACTTC.

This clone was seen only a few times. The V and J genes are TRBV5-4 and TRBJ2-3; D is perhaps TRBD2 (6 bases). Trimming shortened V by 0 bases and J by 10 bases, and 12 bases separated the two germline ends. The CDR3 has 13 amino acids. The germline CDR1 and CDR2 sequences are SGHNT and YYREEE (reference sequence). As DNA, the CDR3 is TGTGCCAGCAGCTTGGAACTAGCTAAGGCGCAGTATTTT. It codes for CASSLELAKAQYF.

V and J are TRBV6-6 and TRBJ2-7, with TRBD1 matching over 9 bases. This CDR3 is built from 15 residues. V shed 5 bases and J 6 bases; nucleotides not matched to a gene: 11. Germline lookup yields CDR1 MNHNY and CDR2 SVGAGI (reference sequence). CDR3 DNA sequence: TGTGCCAGCAGTACTAAGGACAGGGGAACTCTCGAGCAGTACTTC. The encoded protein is CASSTKDRGTLEQYF.

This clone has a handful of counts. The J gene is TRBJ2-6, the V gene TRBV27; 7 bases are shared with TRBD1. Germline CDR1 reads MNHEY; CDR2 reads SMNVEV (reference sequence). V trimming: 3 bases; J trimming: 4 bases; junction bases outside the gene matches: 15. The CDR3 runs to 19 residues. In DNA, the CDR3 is TGTGCCAGCAGTTTCCACGGGACAGCCTCCCAAAGGGGGGCCAACGTCCTGACTTTC. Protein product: CASSFHGTASQRGANVLTF.

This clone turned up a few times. The CDR3 region is CASSPPQAQRRGAFF. CDR3 DNA: TGTGCCAGCAGCCCGCCACAAGCACAACGTCGAGGGGCTTTCTTT. The genes are TRBV6-5 and TRBJ1-1; D is unresolved. Germline loops: CDR1 MNHEY, CDR2 SVGAGI. V was shortened by 6 bases and J by 11 bases, with 25 bases between the two germline ends. CDR3 length equals 15 residues.

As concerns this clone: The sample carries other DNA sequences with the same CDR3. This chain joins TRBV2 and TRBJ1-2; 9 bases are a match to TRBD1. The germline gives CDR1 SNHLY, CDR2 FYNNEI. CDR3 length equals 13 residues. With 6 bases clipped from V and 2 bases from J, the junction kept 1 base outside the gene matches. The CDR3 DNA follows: TGTGCCAGCAGCGGGACAGGGAACTATGGCTACACCTTC. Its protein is CASSGTGNYGYTF. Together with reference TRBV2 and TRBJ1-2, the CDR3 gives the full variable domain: EPEVTQTPSHQVTQMGQEVILRCVPISNHLYFYWYRQILGQKVEFLVSFYNNEISEKSEIFDDQFSVERPDGSNFTLKIRSTKLEDSAMYFCASSGTGNYGYTFGSGTRLTVV.

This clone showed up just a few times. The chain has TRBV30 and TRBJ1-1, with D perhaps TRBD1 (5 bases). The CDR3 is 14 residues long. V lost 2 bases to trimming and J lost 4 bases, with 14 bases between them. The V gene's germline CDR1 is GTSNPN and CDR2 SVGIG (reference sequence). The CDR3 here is CAWSLAGGVTEAFF. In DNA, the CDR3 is TGTGCCTGGAGTCTGGCTGGGGGGGTCACTGAAGCTTTCTTT.

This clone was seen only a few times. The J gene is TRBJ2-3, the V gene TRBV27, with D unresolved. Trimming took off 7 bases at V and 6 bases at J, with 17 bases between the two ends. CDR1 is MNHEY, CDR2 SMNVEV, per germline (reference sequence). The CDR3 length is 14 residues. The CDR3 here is CASTFLLEMDTQYF. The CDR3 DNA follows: TGTGCCAGCACCTTCCTGTTAGAAATGGATACGCAGTATTTT.

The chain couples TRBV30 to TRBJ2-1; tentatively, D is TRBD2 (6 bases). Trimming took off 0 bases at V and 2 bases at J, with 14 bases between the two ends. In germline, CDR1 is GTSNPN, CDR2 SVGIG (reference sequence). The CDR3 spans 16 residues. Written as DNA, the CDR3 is TGTGCCTGGAGTGTACGGGGCGGGGCAACCTACAATGAGCAGTTCTTC. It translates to CAWSVRGGATYNEQFF.

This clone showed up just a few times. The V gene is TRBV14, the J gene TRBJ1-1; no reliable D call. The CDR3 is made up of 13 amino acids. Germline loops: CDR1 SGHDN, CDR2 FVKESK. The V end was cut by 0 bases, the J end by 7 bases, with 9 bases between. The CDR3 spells CASSQDEGGEAFF. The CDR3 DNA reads TGTGCCAGCAGCCAAGATGAAGGCGGTGAAGCTTTCTTT. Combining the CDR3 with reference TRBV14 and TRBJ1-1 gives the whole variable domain EAGVTQFPSHSVIEKGQTVTLRCDPISGHDNLYWYRRVMGKEIKFLLHFVKESKQDESGMPNNRFLAERTGGTYSTLKVQPAELEDSGVYFCASSQDEGGEAFFGQGTRLTVV.

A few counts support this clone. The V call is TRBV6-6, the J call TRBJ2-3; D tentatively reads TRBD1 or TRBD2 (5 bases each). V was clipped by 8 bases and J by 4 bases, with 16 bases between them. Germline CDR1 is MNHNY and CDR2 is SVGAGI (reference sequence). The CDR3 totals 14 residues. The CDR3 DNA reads TGTGCCAGCCAAACGGGGCAGGGTGCAGATACGCAGTATTTT. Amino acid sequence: CASQTGQGADTQYF.

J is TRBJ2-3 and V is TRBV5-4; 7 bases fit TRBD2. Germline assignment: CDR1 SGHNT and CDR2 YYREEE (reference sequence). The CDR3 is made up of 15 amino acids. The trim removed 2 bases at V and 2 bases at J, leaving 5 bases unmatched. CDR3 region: CASSFGRGDTDTQYF. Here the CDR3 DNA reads TGTGCCAGCAGCTTCGGTCGGGGGGACACAGATACGCAGTATTTT.

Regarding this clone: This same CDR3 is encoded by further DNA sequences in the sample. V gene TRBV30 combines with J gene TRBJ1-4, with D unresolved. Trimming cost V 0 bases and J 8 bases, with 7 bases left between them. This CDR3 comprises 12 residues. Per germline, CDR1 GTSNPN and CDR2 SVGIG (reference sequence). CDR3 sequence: CAWSVLGEKLFF. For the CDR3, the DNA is TGTGCCTGGAGTGTACTAGGGGAAAAACTGTTTTTT. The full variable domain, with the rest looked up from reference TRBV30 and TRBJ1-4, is SQTIHQWPATLVQPVGSPLSLECTVEGTSNPNLYWYRQAAGRGLQLLFYSVGIGQISSEVPQNLSASRPQDRQFILSSKKLLLSDSGFYLCAWSVLGEKLFFGSGTQLSVL.

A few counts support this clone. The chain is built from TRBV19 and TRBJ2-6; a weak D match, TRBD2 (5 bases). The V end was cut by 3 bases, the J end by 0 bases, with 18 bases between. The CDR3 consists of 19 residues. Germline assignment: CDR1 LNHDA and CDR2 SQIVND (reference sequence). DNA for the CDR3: TGTGCCAGTAGTATGAGGCTGGGCTCCGAGGGCTCTGGGGCCAACGTCCTGACTTTC. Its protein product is CASSMRLGSEGSGANVLTF.